Listed here is a single TCR beta chain. The CDR3 is 15 residues long. V was cut by 5 bases and J by 5 bases, with 18 bases left in between. Per the germline V gene, CDR1 is MDHEN and CDR2 is SYDVKM. The data derive from a study of CD8 T cells in Susac syndrome. Reverse transcription of roughly 0.45 to 1 ug RNA used random hexamers. TCRdb ran MiXCR on the immunoSEQ multiplex PCR reads and lists one entry per CDR3 protein. The table lists approximately 190,000 distinct CDR3 sequences, 75% to 95% of them singletons. This TCR was sampled from a human donor with Susac syndrome. The material sequenced was CD4+ T cells from PBMCs. The V gene is TRBV28, the J gene TRBJ1-2; D gene ambiguous. This CDR3 is CASSLPTGPGYGYTF. CDR3 nucleotides: TGTGCCAGCAGTCTACCAACCGGGCCTGGATATGGCTACACCTTC.